The 11 T cell receptor beta chains below were found in one sample sequenced in a study of control samples from healthy donors and cancer patients. Libraries were prepared by immunoSEQ multiplex PCR; TCRdb keeps only in-frame clonotypes and omits some of them. Here the sample table reports fewer than 200,000 clones. The sample comprised blood. The receptor source for this set is a woman between 25 and 40 years old in good health.

The genes are TRBV5-6 and TRBJ1-6; 7 bases agree with TRBD1. The CDR3 extends over 14 amino acids. With V trimmed by 4 bases and J by 3 bases, 1 base remained unmatched. Germline lookup yields CDR1 SGHDT and CDR2 YYEEEE. CDR3 bases: TGTGCCAGCAGCGGGACAGTCTATAATTCACCCCTCCACTTT. The encoded protein is CASSGTVYNSPLHF.

The V and J genes are TRBV28 and TRBJ2-5; D unresolved. Between the trimmed V and J ends, which lost 6 bases and 3 bases, there was a span of 8 bases. Germline lookup yields CDR1 MDHEN and CDR2 SYDVKM. This CDR3 has 12 amino acids. The CDR3 spells CASSEAKETQYF. CDR3 bases: TGTGCCAGCAGCGAGGCCAAAGAGACCCAGTACTTC.

The chain uses TRBV6-5 and TRBJ1-2; D remains ambiguous. The CDR3 is made up of 13 amino acids. Germline assignment: CDR1 MNHEY and CDR2 SVGAGI. V dropped 0 bases and J dropped 6 bases, with 8 bases sitting between them. For the CDR3, the DNA is TGTGCCAGCAGTTACTCGAATGGTAATGGCTACACCTTC. It translates to CASSYSNGNGYTF.

V and J are TRBV12-3 or TRBV12-4 and TRBJ2-7, with TRBD1 as a possible D gene (5 bases). This CDR3 region has 13 residues. Trimming cost V 6 bases and J 6 bases, with 15 bases left between them. In DNA, the CDR3 is TGTGCCAGCAGCTTGCAGGGTATCGGCGAGCAGTACTTC. Its protein is CASSLQGIGEQYF.

The genes are TRBV4-1 and TRBJ2-7; 9 bases fit TRBD1. From germline, CDR1 is MGHRA and CDR2 YSYEKL. V lost 1 base and J lost 3; bases outside the gene matches: 4. This CDR3 is 15 amino acids long. The CDR3 loop reads CASSQAWTGDYEQYF. In nucleotides, the CDR3 is TGCGCCAGCAGCCAAGCGTGGACAGGGGACTACGAGCAGTACTTC.

The chain joins TRBV3-1 (or the pseudogene TRBV3-2) to TRBJ1-1; the D is unclear. The V end was cut by 7 bases, the J end by 8 bases, with 20 bases between. This CDR3 spans 14 amino acids. Per the germline V gene, CDR1 is LGHDT and CDR2 is YNNKEL (reference sequence). CDR3 loop: CASTRNAQANEAFF. CDR3 nucleotide sequence: TGTGCCAGCACCCGCAACGCTCAGGCAAACGAAGCTTTCTTT.

V and J are TRBV11-1 and TRBJ2-2, with TRBD2 as a possible D gene (6 bases). Germline CDR1 is SGHAT and CDR2 is FQDESV (reference sequence). The CDR3 sequence is 14 residues long. The V and J ends lost 2 bases and 7 bases respectively, with 11 bases between them. The DNA for the CDR3 is TGTGCCAGCAGCTTAAGGGGACTTGGCGGGGAGCTGTTTTTT. Protein sequence: CASSLRGLGGELFF.

The gene calls are TRBV5-1 and TRBJ1-1; the D gene is possibly TRBD1 (6 bases). V was pared by 6 bases and J by 7 bases, with 25 bases between. The V gene's germline CDR1 is SGHRS and CDR2 YFSETQ. The CDR3 is 16 amino acids. Written as DNA, the CDR3 is TGCGCCAGCACCATTAGGTCGGCCGGGACATCCCATGAAGCTTTCTTT. This encodes CASTIRSAGTSHEAFF. The entire variable domain, with the rest obtained from reference TRBV5-1 and TRBJ1-1, is as follows: KAGVTQTPRYLIKTRGQQVTLSCSPISGHRSVSWYQQTPGQGLQFLFEYFSETQRNKGNFPGRFSGRQFSNSRSEMNVSTLELGDSALYLCASTIRSAGTSHEAFFGQGTRLTVV.

The J gene is TRBJ2-1, the V gene TRBV4-1; the D gene is possibly TRBD2 (5 bases). The CDR3 is 14 residues long. The germline V gene has CDR1 MGHRA and CDR2 YSYEKL. With 2 bases removed from V and 9 bases from J, the gap between germline ends came to 14 bases. The CDR3 loop is CASSQPTSLVEQFF. In nucleotides, the CDR3 is TGCGCCAGCAGCCAACCCACTAGTCTCGTTGAGCAGTTCTTC.

This rearrangement joins TRBV6-2 or TRBV6-3 to TRBJ2-7; D unclear. The germline V gene encodes CDR1 MNHEY and CDR2 SVGEGT. The CDR3 is 14 amino acids. Deletions cut 2 bases from V and 2 bases from J, with 10 bases between. In nucleotides, the CDR3 is TGTGCCAGCAGTTACCTAGGGAATGCCTACGAGCAGTACTTC. This encodes CASSYLGNAYEQYF.

The chain is built from TRBV27 and TRBJ1-2; D is unclear. CDR1 is MNHEY, CDR2 SMNVEV, per germline (reference sequence). Trimming cost V 2 bases and J 5 bases, with 15 bases left between them. The CDR3 has 15 amino acids. The CDR3 DNA is TGTGCCAGCAGTTTAAGAGGGAGGCAGGTTTATGGCTACACCTTC. Translating it yields CASSLRGRQVYGYTF.